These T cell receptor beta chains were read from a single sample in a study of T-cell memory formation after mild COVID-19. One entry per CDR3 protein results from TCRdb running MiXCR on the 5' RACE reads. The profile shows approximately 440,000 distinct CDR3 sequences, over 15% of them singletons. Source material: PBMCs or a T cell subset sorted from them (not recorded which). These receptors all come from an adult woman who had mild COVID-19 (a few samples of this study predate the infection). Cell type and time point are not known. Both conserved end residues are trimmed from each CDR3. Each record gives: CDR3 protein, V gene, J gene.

CDR3: ASSYSFRGPNQPQH; V: TRBV6-2/TRBV6-3; J: TRBJ1-5
CDR3: ASSGDRRQPQH; V: TRBV6-5; J: TRBJ1-5
CDR3: ATSVGLGGGTGELF; V: TRBV24-1; J: TRBJ2-2
CDR3: ASSLGTRQPQH; V: TRBV12-3/TRBV12-4; J: TRBJ1-5
CDR3: ASSQGKGVGEAF; V: TRBV27; J: TRBJ1-1
CDR3: ASSVEAGGYEQY; V: TRBV9; J: TRBJ2-7
CDR3: ASSDGLGQGAYGYT; V: TRBV6-1; J: TRBJ1-2
CDR3: ASSSGLRFPYEQY; V: TRBV12-3/TRBV12-4; J: TRBJ2-7
CDR3: ASSAGQGLNQPQH; V: TRBV6-1; J: TRBJ1-5
CDR3: ATNGGEGEAF; V: TRBV10-3; J: TRBJ1-1
CDR3: ASSPHRGGNSPLH; V: TRBV12-3/TRBV12-4; J: TRBJ1-6
CDR3: ASSPGTSGGAYEQY; V: TRBV12-3/TRBV12-4; J: TRBJ2-7
CDR3: SASGHTEAF; V: TRBV20-1; J: TRBJ1-1
CDR3: SVLAGAVNIQY; V: TRBV29-1; J: TRBJ2-4
CDR3: ATSQSYEQY; V: TRBV6-2/TRBV6-3; J: TRBJ2-7
CDR3: ASSLDYGLAGEDEQF; V: TRBV11-3; J: TRBJ2-1
CDR3: ASSSPRTSGSWNEQF; V: TRBV2; J: TRBJ2-1
CDR3: ASTATYNEQF; V: TRBV4-1; J: TRBJ2-1
CDR3: ASSQDFGNSFQH; V: TRBV4-3; J: TRBJ1-5
CDR3: ASSQDRRGSYGYT; V: TRBV4-3; J: TRBJ1-2
CDR3: ASSLAGGAGELF; V: TRBV7-3; J: TRBJ2-2
CDR3: ASSPRDRGYGEQF; V: TRBV7-9; J: TRBJ2-1
CDR3: ASSPPAGGLGEQY; V: TRBV18; J: TRBJ2-7
CDR3: ATRKGGLVEDTQY; V: TRBV24-1; J: TRBJ2-3
CDR3: ASSRTGEWSQPQH; V: TRBV4-1; J: TRBJ1-5
CDR3: SARVGTSGSTDTQY; V: TRBV20-1; J: TRBJ2-3
CDR3: ASSPIHNYGYT; V: TRBV12-3/TRBV12-4; J: TRBJ1-2
CDR3: ASSSGLARSTGELF; V: TRBV5-1; J: TRBJ2-2